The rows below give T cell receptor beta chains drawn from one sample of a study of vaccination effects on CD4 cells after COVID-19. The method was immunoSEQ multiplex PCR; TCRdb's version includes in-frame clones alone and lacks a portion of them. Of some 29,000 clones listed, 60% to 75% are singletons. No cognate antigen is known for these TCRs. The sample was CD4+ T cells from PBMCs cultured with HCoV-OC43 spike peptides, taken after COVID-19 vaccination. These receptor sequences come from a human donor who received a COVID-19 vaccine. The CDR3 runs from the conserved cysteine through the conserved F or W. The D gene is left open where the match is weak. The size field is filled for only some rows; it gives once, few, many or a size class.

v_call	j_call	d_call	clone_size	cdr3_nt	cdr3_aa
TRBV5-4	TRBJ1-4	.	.	TGTGCCAGCAGCTTGGATGGGGGGGGAAAACTGTTTTTT	CASSLDGGGKLFF
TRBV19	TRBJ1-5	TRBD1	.	TGTGCCAGTAGTCGGACAGGGCCCCAGCCCCAGCATTTT	CASSRTGPQPQHF
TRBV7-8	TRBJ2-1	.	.	TGTGCCAGCAGCTTAGCGCGCATTAGGAACAATGAGCAGTTCTTC	CASSLARIRNNEQFF
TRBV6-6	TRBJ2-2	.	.	TGTGCCAGCAGTGCCTTGGGAGTTAACACCGGGGAGCTGTTTTTT	CASSALGVNTGELFF
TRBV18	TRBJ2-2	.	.	TGTGCCAGCTCTCTCGGACAGTCCACCGGGGAGCTGTTTTTT	CASSLGQSTGELFF
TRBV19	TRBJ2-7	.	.	TGTGCCAGTAGTATCGTACAGTTTGGTGGGTACGAGCAGTACTTC	CASSIVQFGGYEQYF
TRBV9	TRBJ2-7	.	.	TGTGCCAGCAGCGTAGAGGGTCAGAGTGGGAACGAGCAGTACTTC	CASSVEGQSGNEQYF
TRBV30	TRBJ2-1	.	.	TGTGCCTTGGACCGGGGGATCAATGAGCAGTTCTTC	CALDRGINEQFF
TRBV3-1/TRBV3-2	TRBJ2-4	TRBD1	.	TGTGCCAGCAGCCAGGCCCCGGGACAGGGTACCATTCAGTACTTC	CASSQAPGQGTIQYF
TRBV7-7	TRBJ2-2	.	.	TGTGCCAGCAGCTCAGGACGGCTACTGAACACCGGGGAGCTGTTTTTT	CASSSGRLLNTGELFF
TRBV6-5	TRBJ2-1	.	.	TGTGCCAGCGAGAGGAGTTCCTACAATGAGCAGTTCTTC	CASERSSYNEQFF
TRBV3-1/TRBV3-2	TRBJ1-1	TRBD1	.	TGTGCCAGCAGCCAAAACAGGGGTTCCATGAACACTGAAGCTTTCTTT	CASSQNRGSMNTEAFF
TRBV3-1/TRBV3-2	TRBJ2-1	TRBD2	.	TGTGCCAGCAGCCAAGATTGGGGGCTTAGCGGGAGGGCCCATGAGCAGTTCTTC	CASSQDWGLSGRAHEQFF
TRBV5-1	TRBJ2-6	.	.	TGCGCCAGCAGCTTGCCCTCCGGCGGGGCCAACGTCCTGACTTTC	CASSLPSGGANVLTF
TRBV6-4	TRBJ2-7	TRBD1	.	TGTGCCAACGGACAGGGGTCCGAGCAGTACTTC	CANGQGSEQYF
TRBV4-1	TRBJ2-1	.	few	TGCGCCAGCAGCCCCGAATGGGGCGGGATTAACAATGAGCAGTTCTTC	CASSPEWGGINNEQFF
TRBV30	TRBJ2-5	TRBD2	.	TGTGCCTGGAGGGGATTGACTAGCGGGGCCCCCCGTGGGACCCAGTACTTC	CAWRGLTSGAPRGTQYF
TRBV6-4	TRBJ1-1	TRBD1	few	TGTGCCAGCAGGGGACAGTCCACTGAAGCTTTCTTT	CASRGQSTEAFF
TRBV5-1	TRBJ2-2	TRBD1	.	TGCGCCAGCAGCTTGGCCGGACAGGGGGCAGGCGCCGGGGAGCTGTTTTTT	CASSLAGQGAGAGELFF
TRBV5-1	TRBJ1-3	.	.	TGCGCCAGCAGCTTGGTGTATATGGGCGAAGGAAACACCATATATTTT	CASSLVYMGEGNTIYF
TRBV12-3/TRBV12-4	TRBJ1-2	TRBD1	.	TGTGCCAGCAGCCGGACAGGGGAAGGCTACACCTTC	CASSRTGEGYTF